One and the same sample provided the 30 T cell receptor beta chains below, sequenced in a study of Ad26.COV2.S vaccination and SARS-CoV-2 variants. The method was immunoSEQ multiplex PCR; TCRdb's version includes in-frame clones alone and lacks a portion of them. The sample lists hundreds of thousands of clones, approximately 85% occurring once. Stated treatment: around 19 received Ad26.COV2.S at low or high dose, single or two shots; 5 received placebo; per-sample allocation not given. Samples analyzed were those drawn on day 63 after the first vaccine or placebo injection. The specimen comprised peripheral blood, sampled in a trial of Ad26.COV2.S vaccine versus placebo. The receptor set was obtained from a person aged 18 to 59 who received the Ad26.COV2.S COVID-19 vaccine or a placebo.

This chain uses TRBV7-2 with TRBJ1-6; D possibly corresponds to TRBD1 (5 bases). Trimming removed 2 bases from V and 8 bases from J, with 13 bases in between. CDR1 SGHTA and CDR2 FQGNSA come from the germline V gene. This CDR3 contains 15 residues. This chain's CDR3 is CASSLYGTMDSPLHF. CDR3 bases: TGTGCCAGCAGCTTATACGGGACGATGGATTCACCCCTCCACTTT.

The CDR3 spells CASSQAMNTEAFF. The CDR3 DNA sequence: TGTGCCAGCTCACAGGCCATGAACACTGAAGCTTTCTTT. The V call is TRBV18, the J call TRBJ1-1; unclear D gene. This CDR3 region has 13 residues. Trimming removed 4 bases from V and 0 bases from J, with 6 bases in between. Germline V CDR1 and CDR2: KGHSH, LQKENI. Variable domain in full (rest from reference TRBV18 and TRBJ1-1): NAGVMQNPRHLVRRRGQEARLRCSPMKGHSHVYWYRQLPEEGLKFMVYLQKENIIDESGMPKERFSAEFPKEGPSILRIQQVVRGDSAAYFCASSQAMNTEAFFGQGTRLTVV.

The chain combines TRBV7-9 with TRBJ1-1; a possible D gene is TRBD1 (5 bases). Per germline, CDR1 SEHNR and CDR2 FQNEAQ (reference sequence). The V end lost 5 bases, the J end lost 6 bases, and 22 bases lay between the germline ends. This CDR3 has 16 amino acids. CDR3 residues: CASSPHTDTSLAEAFF. The DNA of the CDR3 is TGTGCCAGCAGCCCGCACACGGACACATCTCTCGCTGAAGCTTTCTTT. The full variable domain, completed using reference TRBV7-9 and TRBJ1-1, is DTGVSQNPRHKITKRGQNVTFRCDPISEHNRLYWYRQTLGQGPEFLTYFQNEAQLEKSRLLSDRFSAERPKGSFSTLEIQRTEQGDSAMYLCASSPHTDTSLAEAFFGQGTRLTVV.

This sequence joins TRBV6-4 and TRBJ2-7, with D possibly being TRBD1 (8 bases). Germline lookup yields CDR1 MRHNA and CDR2 SNTAGT. Trimming pared 8 bases from V and 6 bases from J, leaving 32 bases between. This CDR3 is built from 18 residues. The DNA of the CDR3 is TGTGCCAGCCGAAAACCGGGACAGGTGGGATGTCGGACTAGCGAGCAGTACTTC. It codes for CASRKPGQVGCRTSEQYF.

About this clone itself: The same CDR3 arises from other DNA sequences in this sample as well. The rearrangement links TRBV3-1 (or the pseudogene TRBV3-2) to TRBJ2-7; D is unclear. V dropped 3 bases and J dropped 4 bases, with 4 bases sitting between them. The CDR3 is 11 amino acids. Germline V CDR1 and CDR2: LGHDT, YNNKEL (reference sequence). CDR3 residues: CASSQGYEQYF. The CDR3 region has the DNA TGTGCCAGCAGCCAGGGGTACGAGCAGTACTTC.

J is TRBJ1-1 and V is TRBV30; 7 bases are shared with TRBD1. The V and J ends lost 3 bases and 6 bases, in that order; junction bases with no gene match: 10. This CDR3 comprises 14 residues. From germline, CDR1 is GTSNPN and CDR2 SVGIG (reference sequence). The CDR3 reads CAWSHYTDRAEAFF. The CDR3 DNA follows: TGTGCCTGGAGCCACTACACCGACAGGGCTGAAGCTTTCTTT.

This chain links TRBV11-3 with TRBJ2-2, with D perhaps matching TRBD1 (6 bases). Germline CDR1 and CDR2: SGHNT and YENEEA. Trimming cost V 3 bases and J 0 bases, with 8 bases left between them. The CDR3 loop spans 15 amino acids. The CDR3 coding sequence is TGTGCCAGCAGCTTCAGGGGAACGAACACCGGGGAGCTGTTTTTT. It is translated as CASSFRGTNTGELFF.

The sample holds one count of this clone. The V gene is TRBV11-2, the J gene TRBJ1-2; D not resolved. Trimming took 1 base from V and 0 from J, leaving 21 bases between them. Germline CDR1 SGHAT, CDR2 FQNNGV. The CDR3 has 19 amino acids. As DNA, the CDR3 is TGTGCCAGCAGCTTAGCCGAGGACGCGCTTTGGGGAGCTAACTATGGCTACACCTTC. Protein product: CASSLAEDALWGANYGYTF.

The genes are TRBV6-5 and TRBJ1-5, with 9 positions matching TRBD1. The V gene's germline CDR1 is MNHEY and CDR2 SVGAGI. This CDR3 is 13 amino acids long. The V gene end was trimmed by 11 bases and the J gene end by 4 bases; junction bases not matched to a gene: 6. The CDR3, as DNA: TGTGCCGCGGGACAGGGCAGGAATCAGCCCCAGCATTTT. Its translation is CAAGQGRNQPQHF.

Comment on this clone: Other nucleotide sequences in the sample specify the same CDR3. The chain combines TRBV4-3 with TRBJ1-1; D may be TRBD1 (5 bases). The V gene's germline CDR1 is LGHNA and CDR2 YSLEER. The CDR3 is 15 amino acids. V was trimmed by 0 bases and J by 1 base, leaving 9 bases between them. The CDR3 loop reads CASSQDRQGNTEAFF. The DNA of the CDR3 is TGCGCCAGCAGCCAAGATCGGCAGGGGAACACTGAAGCTTTCTTT.

The chain recombines TRBV7-6 with TRBJ1-6; D perhaps matches TRBD1 (5 bases). Trimming cost V 6 bases and J 3 bases, with 12 bases left between them. This CDR3 contains 15 residues. The germline gives CDR1 SGHVS, CDR2 FNYEAQ. The CDR3 nucleotides are TGTGCCAGCAGTTGGGGGGGGAACTATAATTCACCCCTCCACTTT. Translated, it gives CASSWGGNYNSPLHF.

This chain connects TRBV28 to TRBJ2-1; D not certain. The V end was cut by 6 bases, the J end by 10 bases, with 10 bases between. Germline CDR1 reads MDHEN; CDR2 reads SYDVKM. CDR3 length equals 11 residues. In nucleotides, the CDR3 is TGTGCCAGCAGCGACTTAGAAGAGCAGTTCTTC. Translating gives CASSDLEEQFF.

The chain couples TRBV29-1 to TRBJ2-1; TRBD2 might be the D (5 bases). This CDR3 comprises 13 residues. Germline-derived CDR1 and CDR2 are SQVTM and ANQGSEA. V dropped 7 bases and J dropped 4 bases, with 14 bases sitting between them. The CDR3 region is CSAPRVGYNEQFF. In nucleotides, the CDR3 is TGCAGCGCGCCGCGGGTAGGGTACAATGAGCAGTTCTTC.

The chain links TRBV7-2 to TRBJ2-1, with 8 positions matching TRBD2. The V gene end was trimmed by 4 bases and the J gene end by 6 bases; junction bases not matched to a gene: 8. There are 15 residues in the CDR3. Germline V lookup: CDR1 SGHTA, CDR2 FQGNSA. The CDR3 DNA follows: TGTGCCAGCAGCTCCGGGGGGGCGGGAACCAATGAGCAGTTCTTC. This codes for CASSSGGAGTNEQFF.

This clone showed up just once. The V gene is TRBV6-4, the J gene TRBJ1-1; D is unclear. Per the germline V gene, CDR1 is MRHNA and CDR2 is SNTAGT. Trimming stripped 7 bases from V and 7 bases from J, with 19 bases between. The CDR3 loop spans 14 amino acids. The chain's CDR3 is CASTPDWTKDEAFF. CDR3 nucleotide sequence: TGTGCCAGCACCCCGGACTGGACCAAAGATGAAGCTTTCTTT.

The J gene is TRBJ1-1, the V gene TRBV10-1; no definite D call. The CDR3 is 13 amino acids. CDR1 is WNHNN and CDR2 is SYGVQD in the germline V gene (reference sequence). V lost 6 bases to trimming and J lost 3 bases, with 11 bases between them. CDR3 DNA: TGCGCCAGCAGGGAGGGTCTCGACACTGAAGCTTTCTTT. Translation: CASREGLDTEAFF.

J is TRBJ1-1 and V is TRBV7-9; TRBD1 might be the D (5 bases). Germline loops: CDR1 SEHNR, CDR2 FQNEAQ (reference sequence). The length of the CDR3 is 15 residues. V lost 4 bases, J lost 0 bases, and 12 bases lay in between. CDR3: CASSSTGRMNTEAFF. The CDR3 DNA follows: TGTGCCAGCAGCTCCACGGGACGTATGAACACTGAAGCTTTCTTT.

This clone turned up a few times. This chain connects TRBV2 to TRBJ1-6; weak D call: TRBD1 (5 bases). CDR1 is SNHLY, CDR2 FYNNEI, per germline. Between the trimmed V and J ends, which lost 7 bases and 4 bases, there was a span of 14 bases. This CDR3 region has 15 residues. CDR3 coding DNA: TGTGCCAGCAATCCCGACCCAGGGTATAATTCACCCCTCCACTTT. It yields the protein CASNPDPGYNSPLHF.

The V call is TRBV5-1, the J call TRBJ2-5, with D unresolved. The CDR3 length is 12 residues. Germline V gives CDR1 SGHRS, CDR2 YFSETQ. The V gene lost 4 bases and the J gene lost 9 bases, with 13 bases spanning the gap. The CDR3: CASSPDQLAQYF. The CDR3 nucleotides read TGCGCCAGCAGCCCGGATCAGTTGGCCCAGTACTTC.

This chain uses TRBV20-1 with TRBJ2-1, with 13 bases matching TRBD2. The germline V gene encodes CDR1 DFQATT and CDR2 SNEGSKA (reference sequence). The length of the CDR3 is 11 residues. The V gene end was trimmed by 5 bases and the J gene end by 16 bases; junction bases not matched to a gene: 5. CDR3 amino acids: CSALGLAGPFF. In DNA, the CDR3 is TGCAGTGCTCTGGGACTAGCGGGACCATTCTTC.

The J gene is TRBJ1-6, the V gene TRBV11-3; D remains unclear. The V end lost 1 base, the J end lost 6 bases, and 7 bases lay between the germline ends. The CDR3 runs to 14 residues. Per the germline V gene, CDR1 is SGHNT and CDR2 is YENEEA. The CDR3 loop is CASSLGGSNSPLHF. The CDR3 DNA sequence: TGTGCCAGCAGCTTAGGAGGGAGTAATTCACCCCTCCACTTT.

This sequence joins TRBV3-1 (or the pseudogene TRBV3-2) and TRBJ2-7; 7 bases are shared with TRBD2. The CDR3 has 13 amino acids. After removal of 4 bases from V and 1 base from J, the junction contained 1 base not matched to a gene. In germline, CDR1 is LGHDT, CDR2 YNNKEL (reference sequence). CDR3 DNA sequence: TGTGCCAGCAGCCTCGGGAGGTCCTACGAGCAGTACTTC. Amino acids: CASSLGRSYEQYF.

With regard to this clone: The same CDR3 arises from other DNA sequences in this sample as well. The gene calls are TRBV7-9 and TRBJ1-1; D perhaps matches TRBD1 (5 bases). The V end lost 5 bases, the J end lost 2 bases, and 9 bases lay between the germline ends. The germline V gene has CDR1 SEHNR and CDR2 FQNEAQ (reference sequence). The CDR3 contains 13 residues. The CDR3 region has the DNA TGTGCCAGCAGCCTCCAGGGAAACACTGAAGCTTTCTTT. Translation: CASSLQGNTEAFF.

Only one count was recorded for this clone. The V call is TRBV27, the J call TRBJ2-3; D perhaps matches TRBD1 (6 bases). The V and J ends lost 4 bases and 1 base respectively, with 9 bases between them. The CDR3 has 14 amino acids. Germline V CDR1 and CDR2: MNHEY, SMNVEV (reference sequence). CDR3 in DNA: TGTGCCAGCAGTTCGCACAGGGGCACAGATACGCAGTATTTT. Translation gives CASSSHRGTDTQYF.

The CDR3: CASSLEGYGYTF. The CDR3 bases are TGTGCCAGCAGCTTAGAAGGATATGGCTACACCTTC. This chain joins TRBV5-8 and TRBJ1-2; D not resolved. Looked up from germline, CDR1 is SGHTS and CDR2 is YDEGEE. This CDR3 contains 12 residues. Between the trimmed V and J ends, which lost 2 bases and 5 bases, there was a span of 7 bases.

The chain combines TRBV6-2 or TRBV6-3 with TRBJ1-2; D is uncertain. V was shortened by 5 bases and J by 4 bases, with 14 bases between the two germline ends. The CDR3 is 14 residues long. CDR1 is MNHEY and CDR2 is SVGEGT in the germline V gene. As DNA, the CDR3 is TGTGCCAGCAGTCACTACGGCGGTAGCTATGGCTACACCTTC. Translating gives CASSHYGGSYGYTF.

The V call is TRBV9, the J call TRBJ1-2; perhaps TRBD1 as D (6 bases). Germline lookup yields CDR1 SGDLS and CDR2 YYNGEE. The CDR3 consists of 16 residues. Trimming cost V 4 bases and J 2 bases, with 18 bases left between them. The CDR3 sequence: CASSRARGAANYGYTF. The CDR3 DNA reads TGTGCCAGCAGCCGGGCAAGGGGGGCCGCGAACTATGGCTACACCTTC.

The genes are TRBV12-3 or TRBV12-4 and TRBJ1-2; 8 positions agree with TRBD1. J lost 4 bases, V lost 7 bases, and 5 bases had no gene match. CDR3 size: 13 residues. CDR3 sequence (DNA): TGTGCCAGCACCCCACAGGGGGGCTATGGCTACACCTTC. This encodes CASTPQGGYGYTF.

This sequence joins TRBV6-5 and TRBJ1-5; no clear D gene. The CDR3 has 14 amino acids. Between the trimmed V and J ends, which lost 2 bases and 6 bases, there was a span of 11 bases. Germline loops: CDR1 MNHEY, CDR2 SVGAGI. Here the CDR3 DNA reads TGTGCCAGCAGTTACGGAGGGCCTAGTCAGCCCCAGCATTTT. Its protein product is CASSYGGPSQPQHF.

The rearrangement links TRBV29-1 to TRBJ2-7; 8 bases fit TRBD2. The germline V gene has CDR1 SQVTM and CDR2 ANQGSEA. V trimming: 1 base; J trimming: 5 bases; junction bases outside the gene matches: 10. CDR3 size: 15 residues. CDR3 coding DNA: TGCAGCGTTGAAGGCACTAGCGGCCTGAGGGACGAGCAGTACTTC. It specifies CSVEGTSGLRDEQYF.